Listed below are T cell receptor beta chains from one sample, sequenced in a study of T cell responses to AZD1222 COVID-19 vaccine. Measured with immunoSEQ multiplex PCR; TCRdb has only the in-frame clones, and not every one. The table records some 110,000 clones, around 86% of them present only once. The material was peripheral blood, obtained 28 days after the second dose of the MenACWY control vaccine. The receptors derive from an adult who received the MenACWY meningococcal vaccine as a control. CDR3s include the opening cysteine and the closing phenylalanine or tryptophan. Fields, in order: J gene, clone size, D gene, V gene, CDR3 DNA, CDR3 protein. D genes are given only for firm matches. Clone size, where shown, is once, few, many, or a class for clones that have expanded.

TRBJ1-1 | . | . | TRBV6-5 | TGTGCCAGCAGCACGAGGGAGGGGCCTGAAGCTTTCTTT | CASSTREGPEAFF
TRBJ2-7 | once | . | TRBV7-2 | TGTGCCAGCAGCCCCTCCAGCTCCTACGAGCAGTACTTC | CASSPSSSYEQYF
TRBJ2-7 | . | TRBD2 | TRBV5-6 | TGTGCCAGCAGCTTAGGCCTAGCGGGCTTCCGCGAGCAGTACTTC | CASSLGLAGFREQYF
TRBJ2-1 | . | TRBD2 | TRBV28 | TGTGCCAGCAGTTTAATTAGCGGGGGGGCAAATGAGCAGTTCTTC | CASSLISGGANEQFF
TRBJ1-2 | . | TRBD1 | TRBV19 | TGTGCCAGTAGTCGAAGACAGGGGGACTATGGCTACACCTTC | CASSRRQGDYGYTF
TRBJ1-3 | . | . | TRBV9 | TGTGCCAGCAGCGTATACGAACAGGCCTACTCTGGAAACACCATATATTTT | CASSVYEQAYSGNTIYF
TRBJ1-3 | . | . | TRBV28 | TGTGCCAGCACCTCGGACAGCTCTGGAAACACCATATATTTT | CASTSDSSGNTIYF
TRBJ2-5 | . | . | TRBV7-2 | TGTGCCAGCAGCTCCCTACAGACCCAGTACTTC | CASSSLQTQYF
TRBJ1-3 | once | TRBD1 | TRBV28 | TGTGCCAGCAGACCCGACAGGGCTGGAAACACCATATATTTT | CASRPDRAGNTIYF
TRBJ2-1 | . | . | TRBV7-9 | TGTGCCAGCAGCTTAGTGGGGGCAGGCAATGAGCAGTTCTTC | CASSLVGAGNEQFF
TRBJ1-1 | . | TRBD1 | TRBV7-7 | TGTGCTAGCAGCCCCAAGCTGAACGGCAAAAGGGACAGGGGGCCGAACACTGAAGCTTTCTTT | CASSPKLNGKRDRGPNTEAFF
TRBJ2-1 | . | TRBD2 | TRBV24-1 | TGTGCCACCAGTGATGCTAGCGGGGGGGCCTATGAGCAGTTCTTC | CATSDASGGAYEQFF
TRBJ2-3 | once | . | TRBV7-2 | TGTGCCAGCAGTGGTCGGGACTTAGCGGCGGATACGCAGTATTTT | CASSGRDLAADTQYF
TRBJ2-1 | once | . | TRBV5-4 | TGTGCCAGCAGCGTGACAGGAGATACGGACAATGAGCAGTTCTTC | CASSVTGDTDNEQFF
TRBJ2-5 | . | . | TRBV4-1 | TGCGCCAGCAGCCTATCCGGGTTTAAAGGGGAGACCCAGTACTTC | CASSLSGFKGETQYF
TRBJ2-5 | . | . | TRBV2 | TGTGCCAGCAATAGGGTTGGAGAGACCCAGTACTTC | CASNRVGETQYF
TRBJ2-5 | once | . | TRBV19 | TGTGCCACTATTTACCCTCGGTGGACAGCCCAAGAGACCCAGTACTTC | CATIYPRWTAQETQYF
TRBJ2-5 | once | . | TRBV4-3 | TGCGCCAGCAGCCAAGGCCCAGGGCAAGAGACCCAGTACTTC | CASSQGPGQETQYF
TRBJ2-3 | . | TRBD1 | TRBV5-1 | TGCGCCAGCAGCTTAAGACAGGGGGCGCCAGATACGCAGTATTTT | CASSLRQGAPDTQYF
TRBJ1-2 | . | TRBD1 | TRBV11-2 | TGTGCCAGCAGCTGGGCTTCGACAGGGGACTATGGCTACACCTTC | CASSWASTGDYGYTF
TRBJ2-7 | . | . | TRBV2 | TGTGCCAGCCAAGACCCCACCCGGGGCTACGAGCAGTACTTC | CASQDPTRGYEQYF
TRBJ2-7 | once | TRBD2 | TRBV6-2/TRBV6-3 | TGTGCCAGCAGTGGGGGACTAGCGATCTACGAGCAGTACTTC | CASSGGLAIYEQYF
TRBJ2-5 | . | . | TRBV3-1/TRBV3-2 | TGTGCCAGCAGCCAAGATCAGGGTCGGCAAGAGACCCAGTACTTC | CASSQDQGRQETQYF
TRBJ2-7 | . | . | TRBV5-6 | TGTGCCAGCAGGTACGGCCACACAAACATCTACGAGCAGTACTTC | CASRYGHTNIYEQYF